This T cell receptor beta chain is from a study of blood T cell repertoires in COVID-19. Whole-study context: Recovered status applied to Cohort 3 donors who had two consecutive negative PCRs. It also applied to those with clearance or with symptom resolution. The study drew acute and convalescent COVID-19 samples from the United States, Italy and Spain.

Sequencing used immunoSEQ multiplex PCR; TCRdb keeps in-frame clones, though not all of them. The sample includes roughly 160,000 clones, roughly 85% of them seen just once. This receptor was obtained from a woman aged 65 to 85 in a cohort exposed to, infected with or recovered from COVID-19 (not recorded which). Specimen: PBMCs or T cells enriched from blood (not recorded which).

The DNA of the CDR3 is TGTGCCAGCAGCTCTCCAGGGGGTGGCAATCAGCCCCAGCATTTT. Translating it yields CASSSPGGGNQPQHF. V is TRBV7-2 and J is TRBJ1-5; 7 bases line up with TRBD1. Looked up from germline, CDR1 is SGHTA and CDR2 is FQGNSA. The CDR3 loop spans 15 amino acids. V dropped 4 bases and J dropped 2; count of bases not matched to a gene: 5.